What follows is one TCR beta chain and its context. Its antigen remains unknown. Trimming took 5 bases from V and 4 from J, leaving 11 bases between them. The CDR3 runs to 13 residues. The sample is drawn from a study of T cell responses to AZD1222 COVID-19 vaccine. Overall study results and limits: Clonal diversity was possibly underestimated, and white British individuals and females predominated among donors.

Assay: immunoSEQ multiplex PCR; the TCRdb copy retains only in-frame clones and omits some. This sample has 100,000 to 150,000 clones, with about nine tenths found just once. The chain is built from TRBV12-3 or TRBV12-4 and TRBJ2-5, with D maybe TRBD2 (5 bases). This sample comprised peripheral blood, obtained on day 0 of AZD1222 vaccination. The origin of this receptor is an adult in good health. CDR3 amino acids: CASSQLVSETQYF. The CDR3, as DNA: TGTGCCAGCAGTCAACTAGTTTCAGAGACCCAGTACTTC.